The entry that follows covers one TCR beta chain sequence. This clone was observed a few times. Its antigen is not yet known. No clone much larger than this one lies a single base away; base qualities are absent. This sample is drawn from a study of blood T cell repertoires in COVID-19 (dated by TCRdb to about 2020). For context, the study as a whole: The collaborator samples originated in the United States, Italy and Spain and spanned the acute and convalescent phases of COVID-19. The material from the prospective study consisted of cDNA or gDNA derived from T cells, B-cell-depleted T cells, or PBMCs. Subjects who had been exposed to COVID-19, were actively infected with it, or had recovered from it provided the deeply sampled blood TCRbeta repertoires that made up the dataset. A freely available public database, intended as a resource for researchers studying the immune response to SARS-CoV-2, is where the repertoires were released. Samples came from the ongoing ImmuneRACE study (first 160 participants) plus 1,254 subjects from 6 global collaborators. The sample metadata nearly always contained a de-identified subject ID, COVID-19 status, age in years and sex. Where available, HLA class I and class II types were taken from metadata supplied by the sample provider and were not determined by assay-based typing.

Participants in the prospective study were enrolled through a virtual design, were aged about 18 to 100 years, and lived in approximately 25 United States geographic areas. Cohort assignment in the prospective study relied on participant-reported clinical history from a screening survey and a study questionnaire. Exposed participants were defined as having been in contact with someone with a PCR-confirmed or clinician-diagnosed COVID-19 case within 2 weeks of study entry. Mobile phlebotomists in the prospective study collected whole blood, serum and a nasopharyngeal or oropharyngeal swab from every participant. Over an approximately 2-month period, participants in the prospective study had the option of providing additional blood draws and questionnaires. Prospective study blood samples were shipped either frozen or at room temperature before DNA extraction. On the study overall, not on this receptor specifically: The quantity of clinical and demographic metadata differed by source and by participant and was supplied without curation.

TCRbeta CDR3 regions were amplified from genomic DNA using the immunoSEQ Assay, a bias-controlled multiplex PCR. Regarding the original processing steps: The number of nucleated cells in each sample was estimated from the amplification of reference gene primers within the assay. To quantify the absolute abundance of each unique TCRbeta CDR3 rearrangement, sequence reads were collapsed and filtered. For each sample, productive Simpson clonality was calculated as the square root of Simpson's diversity index across productive rearrangements. Imported from immuneACCESS, the table was reduced by TCRdb to in-frame sequences with V and J called. These copies leave out some clones; in studies compared against another copy, an unresolved V gene accounts for under half, and the cause of the remainder is not known. V, J and clone size are taken as reported in that table, and D and trimming were inferred from the DNA itself. Present in this sample are 50,000 to 65,000 clones, roughly 70% of which were seen just once. The ten largest clones capture about half of the sample.

This receptor was taken from a woman aged 55-75 years who had been exposed to COVID-19. Sequenced: PBMCs or T cells enriched from blood (not recorded which).

DNA sequence: TGTGCCCTCCACGAGGCGGGTTTGTCACCCCTCCACTTT. Translation gives CALHEAGLSPLHF. This chain joins TRBV30 to TRBJ1-6, with no confidently assigned D gene. Including cysteine and phenylalanine, the CDR3 has 13 amino acids. The entry retains the CDR3 DNA only, 39 bases that are in frame from base 1. From a lookup of the germline V gene (reference sequence), CDR1 and CDR2 are GTSNPN and SVGIG. Trimming removed 8 bases from V and 10 bases from J, leaving 18 bases between the germline ends.